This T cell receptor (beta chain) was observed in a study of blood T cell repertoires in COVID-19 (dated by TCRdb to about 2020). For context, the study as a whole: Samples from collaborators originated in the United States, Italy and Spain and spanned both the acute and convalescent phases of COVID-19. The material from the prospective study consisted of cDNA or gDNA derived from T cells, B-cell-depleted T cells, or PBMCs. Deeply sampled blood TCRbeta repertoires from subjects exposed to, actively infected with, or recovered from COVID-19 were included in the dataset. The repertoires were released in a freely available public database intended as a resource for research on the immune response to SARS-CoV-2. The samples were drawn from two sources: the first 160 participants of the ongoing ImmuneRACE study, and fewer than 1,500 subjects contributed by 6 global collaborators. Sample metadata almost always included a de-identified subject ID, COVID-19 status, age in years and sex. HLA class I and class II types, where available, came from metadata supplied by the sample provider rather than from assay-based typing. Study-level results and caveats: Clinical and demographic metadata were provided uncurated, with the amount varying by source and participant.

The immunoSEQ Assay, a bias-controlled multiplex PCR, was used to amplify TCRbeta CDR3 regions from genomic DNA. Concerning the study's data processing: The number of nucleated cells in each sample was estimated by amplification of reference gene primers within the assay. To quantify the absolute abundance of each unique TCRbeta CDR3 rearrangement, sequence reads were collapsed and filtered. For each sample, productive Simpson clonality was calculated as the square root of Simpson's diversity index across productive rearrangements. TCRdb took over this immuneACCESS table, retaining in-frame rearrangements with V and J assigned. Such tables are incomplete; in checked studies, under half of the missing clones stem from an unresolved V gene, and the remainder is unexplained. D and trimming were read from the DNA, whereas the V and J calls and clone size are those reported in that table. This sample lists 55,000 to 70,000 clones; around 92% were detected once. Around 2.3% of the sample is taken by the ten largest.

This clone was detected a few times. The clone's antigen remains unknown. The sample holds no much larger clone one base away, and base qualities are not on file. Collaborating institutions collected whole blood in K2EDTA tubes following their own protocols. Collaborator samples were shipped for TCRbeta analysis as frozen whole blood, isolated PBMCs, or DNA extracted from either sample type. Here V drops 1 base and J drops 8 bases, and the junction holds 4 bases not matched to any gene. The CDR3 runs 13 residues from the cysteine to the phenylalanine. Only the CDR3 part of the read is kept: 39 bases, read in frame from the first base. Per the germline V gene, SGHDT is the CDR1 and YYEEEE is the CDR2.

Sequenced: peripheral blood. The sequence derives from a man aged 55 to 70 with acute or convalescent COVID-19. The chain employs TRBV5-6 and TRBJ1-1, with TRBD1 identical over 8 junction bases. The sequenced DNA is TGTGCCAGCAGCTTGCAGGGGGCGGGAGAAGCTTTCTTT. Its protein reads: CASSLQGAGEAFF.